These T cell receptor beta chains were read from a single sample in a study of T cells after yellow fever vaccination. One entry per CDR3 protein results from TCRdb running MiXCR on the 5' RACE reads. Altogether 500,000 to 650,000 distinct CDR3 sequences are present, roughly 14% being singletons, with the ten largest covering over 11%. Sequenced material: PBMCs, taken on the day of the yellow fever booster vaccination. These receptor sequences come from a man aged 30 to 45 who received the YFV17D yellow fever vaccine. Each CDR3 is given with its conserved first and last residue. A D gene is named only where the DNA matches it firmly. Expanded clones get a size class; other rows say once, few or many, or leave the size out.

clone_size j_call d_call v_call cdr3_aa cdr3_nt
NA TRBJ2-7 TRBD2 TRBV15 CATNSDLAGSYEQYF TGTGCCACCAATAGTGATCTAGCGGGCTCCTACGAGCAGTACTTC
NA TRBJ2-1 NA TRBV5-6 CASSQAEEQFF TGTGCCAGCAGTCAAGCCGAAGAGCAGTTCTTC
few TRBJ2-7 NA TRBV7-2 CASRPGAGSYEQYF TGTGCCAGCAGACCAGGGGCGGGTTCCTACGAGCAGTACTTC
NA TRBJ2-7 NA TRBV5-1 CASSQVRENEQYF TGCGCCAGCAGTCAAGTTCGGGAAAACGAGCAGTACTTC
NA TRBJ2-3 TRBD1 TRBV5-1 CASSSSRTGGEAWQYF TGCGCCAGCAGCTCATCCCGGACAGGCGGAGAGGCTTGGCAGTATTTT
NA TRBJ1-5 NA TRBV29-1 CSVGVGGVDQPQHF TGCAGCGTTGGTGTGGGGGGCGTTGATCAGCCCCAGCATTTT
NA TRBJ1-2 NA TRBV5-4 CASSSDGLYGYTF TGTGCCAGCAGTTCGGACGGGCTCTATGGCTACACCTTC
few TRBJ2-1 TRBD2 TRBV20-1 CSAKTSASYNEQFF TGCAGTGCGAAAACTAGCGCTTCCTACAATGAGCAGTTCTTC
NA TRBJ1-1 NA TRBV20-1 CSARDQGGGPETEAFF TGCAGTGCTAGAGATCAGGGTGGGGGACCGGAGACTGAAGCTTTCTTT
NA TRBJ1-1 NA TRBV12-3/TRBV12-4 CASSGAEAEAFF TGTGCCAGCAGCGGGGCCGAAGCTGAAGCTTTCTTT
few TRBJ2-2 NA TRBV7-2 CASSLTGKYGELFF TGTGCCAGCAGCTTAACGGGGAAGTACGGGGAGCTGTTTTTT
NA TRBJ2-2 NA TRBV5-5 CASHRRGSTGSGELFF TGTGCCAGCCACCGGAGGGGGTCGACAGGCTCCGGGGAGCTGTTTTTT
few TRBJ2-2 NA TRBV28 CASSSWRNTGELFF TGTGCCAGCAGCTCTTGGCGGAACACCGGGGAGCTGTTTTTT
NA TRBJ1-1 TRBD1 TRBV11-3 CASSRRDSKETEAFF TGTGCCAGCAGCCGCCGGGACAGCAAAGAAACTGAAGCTTTCTTT
NA TRBJ1-2 NA TRBV25-1 CASSEIGGGRYGYTF TGTGCCAGCAGTGAAATTGGGGGGGGCCGATATGGCTACACCTTC
many TRBJ2-2 TRBD1 TRBV10-3 CATGQAHRTGELFF TGTGCCACTGGACAGGCACATCGGACCGGGGAGCTGTTTTTT
NA TRBJ1-5 TRBD1 TRBV5-5 CASSLQHGTGRTNQPQHF TGTGCCAGCAGCTTACAGCATGGGACAGGGCGTACCAATCAGCCCCAGCATTTT
few TRBJ2-7 NA TRBV28 CASNSMRGSNEQYF TGTGCCAGCAATTCCATGAGGGGGTCTAACGAGCAGTACTTC
few TRBJ2-2 NA TRBV6-1 CASRSGRPITGELFF TGTGCCAGCAGGTCGGGGCGACCCATCACCGGGGAGCTGTTTTTT
NA TRBJ2-7 NA TRBV7-2 CASSLLGFNEQYF TGTGCCAGCAGCTTATTGGGGTTCAACGAGCAGTACTTC
few TRBJ2-1 NA TRBV4-3 CASSQAGWSDNEQFF TGCGCCAGCAGCCAAGCGGGATGGTCGGACAATGAGCAGTTCTTC
many TRBJ1-5 NA TRBV10-1 CASSESWRKPQHF TGCGCCAGCAGTGAGTCCTGGAGGAAGCCCCAGCATTTT
few TRBJ2-6 TRBD2 TRBV20-1 CSASESGRAGANVLTF TGCAGTGCTAGTGAGAGCGGGAGGGCTGGGGCCAACGTCCTGACTTTC
NA TRBJ2-5 NA TRBV18 CASSPGFRETQYF TGTGCCAGCTCACCGGGGTTTCGAGAGACCCAGTACTTC
NA TRBJ2-3 TRBD2 TRBV7-2 CASSAGTSGRAGDTQYF TGTGCCAGCAGCGCCGGGACTAGCGGGAGGGCCGGAGATACGCAGTATTTT
NA TRBJ2-1 NA TRBV28 CASSPVRLVDEQFF TGTGCCAGCAGTCCCGTGAGACTAGTCGATGAGCAGTTCTTC
many TRBJ2-6 NA TRBV5-1 CASSLWSGANVLTF TGCGCCAGCAGCTTGTGGAGTGGGGCCAACGTCCTGACTTTC
NA TRBJ2-1 NA TRBV20-1 CSAFPGKQFF TGCAGTGCTTTTCCTGGCAAGCAGTTCTTC
NA TRBJ1-1 TRBD1 TRBV5-1 CASSQGTANTEAFF TGCGCCAGCAGCCAAGGGACAGCGAACACTGAAGCTTTCTTT
few TRBJ2-2 NA TRBV6-1 CASRRPTLAGELFF TGTGCCAGCAGAAGACCGACCCTCGCCGGGGAGCTGTTTTTT
few TRBJ2-1 NA TRBV27 CASSLMGSDSYNEQFF TGTGCCAGCAGTTTAATGGGAAGTGATTCCTACAATGAGCAGTTCTTC
NA TRBJ2-1 TRBD2 TRBV29-1 CSVERGLAGPYNEQFF TGCAGCGTTGAACGAGGTCTAGCGGGGCCCTACAATGAGCAGTTCTTC
few TRBJ2-5 NA TRBV12-3/TRBV12-4 CASRWGTETQYF TGTGCCAGCAGGTGGGGGACCGAGACCCAGTACTTC
NA TRBJ2-3 TRBD2 TRBV10-1 CATGTSGSRTDTQYF TGCGCCACCGGGACTAGCGGGAGTCGCACAGATACGCAGTATTTT
many TRBJ2-1 NA TRBV27 CASSLGSPYNEQFF TGTGCCAGCAGCTTAGGCAGTCCCTACAATGAGCAGTTCTTC
NA TRBJ2-5 NA TRBV7-9 CASSSQAETQYF TGTGCCAGCAGCTCTCAGGCAGAGACCCAGTACTTC
few TRBJ2-2 NA TRBV27 CASSFNSGELFF TGTGCCAGCAGCTTTAACTCGGGGGAGCTGTTTTTT
many TRBJ2-3 TRBD2 TRBV5-5 CASSLQAGGRDTQYF TGTGCCAGCAGCCTCCAAGCGGGGGGGCGAGATACGCAGTATTTT
few TRBJ2-5 TRBD1 TRBV7-2 CASSRQGRLQETQYF TGTGCCAGCAGTCGACAGGGGAGACTCCAAGAGACCCAGTACTTC
NA TRBJ2-4 NA TRBV5-1 CASSLEGFKNIQYF TGCGCCAGCAGCTTGGAAGGTTTCAAAAACATTCAGTACTTC
many TRBJ2-3 NA TRBV7-2 CASSLEAGDTQYF TGTGCCAGCAGCTTGGAGGCCGGGGATACGCAGTATTTT
few TRBJ2-7 NA TRBV7-9 CASSSTLLEQYF TGTGCCAGCAGCTCCACCTTACTTGAGCAGTACTTC
NA TRBJ2-1 NA TRBV7-9 CASSLDEGEQFF TGTGCCAGCAGCTTAGACGAGGGTGAGCAGTTCTTC
NA TRBJ1-2 NA TRBV4-3 CASSQEPGPYGYTF TGCGCCAGCAGCCAAGAGCCGGGGCCTTATGGCTACACCTTC
few TRBJ1-2 NA TRBV20-1 CSATGTNYGYTF TGCAGTGCAACCGGGACTAACTATGGCTACACCTTC
few TRBJ2-1 TRBD1 TRBV18 CASSPQGAPYNEQFF TGTGCCAGCTCACCACAGGGGGCTCCCTACAATGAGCAGTTCTTC
NA TRBJ2-3 TRBD1 TRBV7-2 CASSQTGGSTDTQYF TGTGCCAGCAGCCAGACAGGGGGCTCGACAGATACGCAGTATTTT
NA TRBJ1-2 TRBD1 TRBV9 CASSVGTGRSGYTF TGTGCCAGCAGCGTAGGGACAGGGCGGAGTGGCTACACCTTC
NA TRBJ2-7 TRBD2 TRBV6-1 CASTDGLAGIYEQYF TGTGCCAGCACTGACGGGCTAGCGGGTATCTACGAGCAGTACTTC
few TRBJ2-3 TRBD2 TRBV11-1 CASSPAGTSGRVTDTQYF TGTGCCAGCAGCCCAGCCGGGACTAGCGGGAGAGTCACAGATACGCAGTATTTT
few TRBJ1-1 NA TRBV11-2 CASSLGGGRMNTEAFF TGTGCCAGCAGCTTAGGAGGGGGACGGATGAACACTGAAGCTTTCTTT
NA TRBJ2-2 NA TRBV21-1 CASRTPPAGEGLFF TGTGCCAGCAGGACCCCGCCAGCGGGAGAGGGCCTGTTTTTT
many TRBJ2-5 NA TRBV12-3/TRBV12-4 CASSLGNQETQYF TGTGCCAGCAGTTTAGGCAACCAAGAGACCCAGTACTTC
few TRBJ2-7 NA TRBV7-2 CASSPDTRSYEQYF TGTGCCAGCAGCCCGGACACCCGCTCCTACGAGCAGTACTTC
few TRBJ1-1 NA TRBV19 CASSQPGWEAFF TGTGCCAGTAGTCAACCGGGCTGGGAAGCTTTCTTT
few TRBJ2-3 NA TRBV5-1 CASSPLEGADTQYF TGCGCCAGCAGCCCTTTAGAGGGGGCAGATACGCAGTATTTT
NA TRBJ1-5 TRBD1 TRBV29-1 CSVEDQGGQPQHF TGCAGCGTTGAAGATCAGGGGGGTCAGCCCCAGCATTTT
few TRBJ1-2 NA TRBV7-2 CASSQRDVNYGYTF TGTGCCAGCAGCCAAAGGGACGTGAACTATGGCTACACCTTC
NA TRBJ2-3 TRBD2 TRBV7-2 CASSLEGASGRDTQYF TGTGCCAGCAGCTTAGAGGGGGCTAGCGGGAGGGATACGCAGTATTTT